Following are 32 T cell receptor beta chains from one sample sequenced in a study of T cell repertoires in cytomegalovirus infection. One entry per CDR3 protein, called by TCRdb with MiXCR from the reads. In the table there are 680,000 or so distinct CDR3 sequences, roughly 35% of which are singletons. The sequenced sample was PBMCs. These receptor sequences come from a human donor in good health (CMV status not recorded). Some clones in this sample may be carry-over from other donors' samples.

This clonotype has more than one count but fewer than ten. The chain recombines TRBV6-1 with TRBJ1-1; no clear D. The germline CDR1 and CDR2 sequences are MNHNS and SASEGT. V lost 2 bases to trimming and J lost 1 base, with 17 bases between them. This CDR3 contains 17 residues. The CDR3 reads CASSEPMVGPKNTEAFF. DNA of the CDR3: TGTGCCAGCAGTGAACCCATGGTGGGTCCAAAGAACACTGAAGCTTTCTTT.

This rearrangement joins TRBV20-1 to TRBJ2-5; 9 nucleotides align to TRBD1. The ends lost 4 bases at V and 1 base at J; junction bases unmatched: 7. This CDR3 is 15 amino acids long. Germline V gives CDR1 DFQATT, CDR2 SNEGSKA (reference sequence). The CDR3 here is CSAIRDRAFQETQYF. The CDR3 DNA reads TGCAGTGCTATCCGGGACAGGGCCTTCCAAGAGACCCAGTACTTC.

V usage is TRBV10-3 and J usage is TRBJ1-4; D possibly corresponds to TRBD1 (5 bases). Deletions cut 3 bases from V and 4 bases from J, with 9 bases between. CDR1 is ENHRY and CDR2 is SYGVKD in the germline V gene. The CDR3 extends over 14 amino acids. CDR3 bases: TGTGCCATCAGTGAAAGACAGAGTAATGAAAAACTGTTTTTT. This translates into CAISERQSNEKLFF.

This clonotype was seen at least ten times. The gene calls are TRBV7-2 and TRBJ1-4; 8 bases align to TRBD1. The germline V gene encodes CDR1 SGHTA and CDR2 FQGNSA. Unmatched junction bases numbered 10, after V lost 6 bases and J lost 7 bases. CDR3 length: 15 amino acids. This CDR3 is CASSPPGQAIEKLFF. The CDR3 coding sequence is TGTGCCAGCAGTCCTCCGGGACAGGCCATTGAAAAACTGTTTTTT.

This clonotype was recorded many times. The CDR3 region is CASSLARGGSDEKLFF. The DNA of the CDR3 is TGCGCCAGCAGCTTGGCCAGGGGCGGCTCGGACGAAAAACTGTTTTTT. The J gene is TRBJ1-4, the V gene TRBV5-1, with D possibly TRBD1 on 6 matching bases. Germline-derived CDR1 and CDR2 are SGHRS and YFSETQ. CDR3 size: 16 residues. Trimming left V 0 bases short and J 8 bases short, with 17 bases between.

This clonotype was seen only a few times. This chain uses TRBV4-1 with TRBJ2-4, with D perhaps assigned TRBD1 or TRBD2 (5 bases each). The V end was cut by 0 bases, the J end by 5 bases, with 17 bases between. Germline V gene lookup returns CDR1 MGHRA and CDR2 YSYEKL. CDR3 length: 17 amino acids. The CDR3 loop is CASSQEDLGTEENIQYF. DNA for the CDR3: TGCGCCAGCAGCCAAGAGGATTTGGGGACGGAAGAAAACATTCAGTACTTC.

The chain links TRBV7-9 to TRBJ1-1, with D maybe TRBD1 (6 bases). Germline loops: CDR1 SEHNR, CDR2 FQNEAQ (reference sequence). V lost 5 bases to trimming and J lost 0 bases, with 13 bases between them. This CDR3 comprises 15 residues. CDR3 coding DNA: TGTGCCAGCAGCCGGGGGGGACAACTGAACACTGAAGCTTTCTTT. It is translated as CASSRGGQLNTEAFF. Combining the CDR3 with reference TRBV7-9 and TRBJ1-1 gives the whole variable domain DTGVSQNPRHKITKRGQNVTFRCDPISEHNRLYWYRQTLGQGPEFLTYFQNEAQLEKSRLLSDRFSAERPKGSFSTLEIQRTEQGDSAMYLCASSRGGQLNTEAFFGQGTRLTVV.

The rearrangement joins TRBV19 to TRBJ2-2; D is unclear. CDR1 and CDR2 from the germline V gene are LNHDA and SQIVND (reference sequence). The CDR3 runs to 13 residues. V was cut by 5 bases and J by 4 bases, with 8 bases left in between. CDR3 loop: CASSWPPTGELFF. The CDR3 DNA is TGTGCCAGTAGTTGGCCCCCCACCGGGGAGCTGTTTTTT.

The chain carries TRBV7-2 and TRBJ2-1, with TRBD2 matching over 9 bases. J gave up 6 bases and V 2 bases, and 5 bases lay outside the gene matches. The CDR3 totals 15 residues. The germline V gene has CDR1 SGHTA and CDR2 FQGNSA. CDR3 region: CASSLILAGRNEQFF. The CDR3 nucleotides are TGTGCCAGCAGCTTAATTCTAGCGGGACGCAATGAGCAGTTCTTC.

This clonotype was picked up a small number of times. The V gene is TRBV19, the J gene TRBJ1-1; D not certain. The V gene's germline CDR1 is LNHDA and CDR2 SQIVND (reference sequence). The CDR3 spans 11 residues. The germline V and J ends were trimmed by 2 bases and 10 bases, with 8 bases remaining between them. The CDR3 loop reads CASSIQRRAFF. The CDR3 region has the DNA TGTGCCAGTAGTATACAGAGGAGAGCTTTCTTT.

The rearrangement links TRBV13 to TRBJ2-5, with D possibly being TRBD1 or TRBD2 (7 bases each). The CDR3 totals 15 residues. V was cut by 4 bases and J by 5 bases, with 17 bases left in between. The germline gives CDR1 PRHDT, CDR2 FYEKMQ (reference sequence). The CDR3 DNA reads as TGTGCCAGCAGCTGGAGACAGGGAGGGATTGAGACCCAGTACTTC. It yields the protein CASSWRQGGIETQYF.

This clonotype was seen a handful of times. V gene TRBV6-2 or TRBV6-3 combines with J gene TRBJ1-6, with D tentatively TRBD1 (6 bases). The CDR3 extends over 13 amino acids. Trimming removed 5 bases from V and 5 bases from J, with 7 bases in between. The germline gives CDR1 MNHEY, CDR2 SVGEGT. The CDR3 loop reads CASSTGNNSPLHF. CDR3 DNA: TGTGCCAGCAGTACAGGGAATAATTCACCCCTCCACTTT.

The genes are TRBV6-6 and TRBJ2-3; perhaps TRBD2 as D (7 bases). CDR1 MNHNY and CDR2 SVGAGI come from the germline V gene (reference sequence). The CDR3 is made up of 17 amino acids. The V gene lost 8 bases and the J gene lost 5 bases, with 26 bases spanning the gap. The CDR3 region is CASLRGGGTLSLDTQYF. DNA for the CDR3: TGTGCCAGCCTCAGAGGGGGGGGGACTTTGAGTCTAGATACGCAGTATTTT.

The chain employs TRBV28 and TRBJ2-7; no clear D. Trimming left V 7 bases short and J 7 bases short, with 17 bases between. The V gene's germline CDR1 is MDHEN and CDR2 SYDVKM. This CDR3 comprises 13 residues. The CDR3, as DNA: TGTGCCAGCACTTCTGTCGGCTATTCTGAGCAGTACTTC. Translation gives CASTSVGYSEQYF.

The rearrangement joins TRBV28 to TRBJ2-5, with TRBD1 identical over 8 bases. V shed 3 bases, J shed 8 bases, and the junction held 11 bases outside the gene matches. The CDR3 runs 15 residues. In germline, CDR1 is MDHEN, CDR2 SYDVKM. CDR3 nucleotides: TGTGCCAGCAGTTTGCAGGGGGCAGAGAGGGATACCCAGTACTTC. Encoded protein: CASSLQGAERDTQYF.

This sequence joins TRBV20-1 and TRBJ2-7; tentatively, D is TRBD1 (6 bases). V was clipped by 8 bases and J by 2 bases, with 13 bases between them. This CDR3 comprises 12 residues. Germline V gene sequence: CDR1 DFQATT, CDR2 SNEGSKA (reference sequence). The CDR3 DNA reads as TGCAGTCCTTTGGGGGACACCTACGAGCAGTACTTC. Translated: CSPLGDTYEQYF.

This clonotype occurred a few times. The J gene is TRBJ1-1, the V gene TRBV29-1, with a possible D match to TRBD1 (5 bases). CDR3 length equals 15 residues. V was cut by 4 bases and J by 0 bases, with 15 bases left in between. The germline CDR1 and CDR2 sequences are SQVTM and ANQGSEA. CDR3 in DNA: TGCAGCGTTGGGCGTGGGGGAGTGATGAACACTGAAGCTTTCTTT. This translates into CSVGRGGVMNTEAFF. The variable domain in full, with the rest retrieved from reference TRBV29-1 and TRBJ1-1, is SAVISQKPSRDICQRGTSLTIQCQVDSQVTMMFWYRQQPGQSLTLIATANQGSEATYESGFVIDKFPISRPNLTFSTLTVSNMSPEDSSIYLCSVGRGGVMNTEAFFGQGTRLTVV.

This clonotype was counted between two and nine times. The rearrangement joins TRBV15 to TRBJ2-3; 9 bases map to TRBD2. Germline V gene data show CDR1 as LNHNV and CDR2 as YYDKDF (reference sequence). The CDR3 spans 14 residues. The ends lost 2 bases at V and 5 bases at J; junction bases unmatched: 2. CDR3 sequence: CATSRRLAVDTQYF. CDR3 in DNA: TGTGCCACCAGCAGAAGACTAGCGGTAGATACGCAGTATTTT.

V is TRBV28 and J is TRBJ1-1; D gene uncertain. The V end was cut by 3 bases, the J end by 7 bases, with 12 bases between. The germline V gene encodes CDR1 MDHEN and CDR2 SYDVKM. The CDR3 has 13 residues. As DNA, the CDR3 is TGTGCCAGCAGTTTGCAACCAGAAGTTGAAGCTTTCTTT. Protein product: CASSLQPEVEAFF.

This clonotype was seen a single time. V gene TRBV28 combines with J gene TRBJ1-1, with D possibly TRBD1 on 5 matching bases. From germline, CDR1 is MDHEN and CDR2 SYDVKM. V lost 6 bases and J 5 bases, leaving 13 bases between the germline ends. The CDR3 runs to 13 residues. The CDR3 loop reads CASRGLGQTEAFF. The CDR3 region has the DNA TGTGCCAGCAGGGGCCTCGGACAAACTGAAGCTTTCTTT.

For this clonotype: The junction departs from germline at one end; a sequencing error may be responsible. V usage is TRBV7-2 and J usage is TRBJ2-3; 11 bases align to TRBD2. Germline V gene data show CDR1 as SGHTA and CDR2 as FQGNSA. The CDR3 is 18 amino acids. In nucleotides, the CDR3 is TGTGCCAGCAGCTTCGGACTAGCGGGCCCGGGTGTCACAGATACGCGGTATTTT. It yields the protein CASSFGLAGPGVTDTRYF.

This clonotype was counted only a few times. The chain combines TRBV12-3 or TRBV12-4 with TRBJ2-1, with TRBD2 identical over 7 bases. The CDR3 runs to 13 residues. The J segment lost 5 bases and the V segment lost 8 bases, leaving 6 bases of the junction unmatched. This CDR3 is CASGSGGHNEQFF. The CDR3, as DNA: TGTGCCAGCGGCTCGGGGGGACACAATGAGCAGTTCTTC.

This chain links TRBV5-1 with TRBJ1-2; D remains ambiguous. V was shortened by 4 bases and J by 2 bases, with 9 bases between the two germline ends. This CDR3 region has 13 residues. Germline assignment: CDR1 SGHRS and CDR2 YFSETQ. CDR3 loop: CASSREPNYGYTF. The CDR3 nucleotides are TGCGCCAGCAGCAGGGAGCCCAACTATGGCTACACCTTC.

This rearrangement joins TRBV19 to TRBJ1-1, with a possible D match to TRBD1 (5 bases). The germline V gene encodes CDR1 LNHDA and CDR2 SQIVND (reference sequence). Trimming took 4 bases from V and 1 from J, leaving 16 bases between them. CDR3 length equals 16 residues. CDR3 DNA sequence: TGTGCCAGTAGTACCGGACAACTAACAGGGAACACTGAAGCTTTCTTT. Protein sequence: CASSTGQLTGNTEAFF. The full variable domain, rest sourced from reference TRBV19 and TRBJ1-1, is DGGITQSPKYLFRKEGQNVTLSCEQNLNHDAMYWYRQDPGQGLRLIYYSQIVNDFQKGDIAEGYSVSREKKESFPLTVTSAQKNPTAFYLCASSTGQLTGNTEAFFGQGTRLTVV.

This clonotype was seen only a few times. V and J are TRBV24-1 and TRBJ2-1, with D unclear. Germline V gene sequence: CDR1 KGHDR, CDR2 SFDVKD. Trimming removed 0 bases at V and 8 bases at J, with 7 bases between. This CDR3 contains 13 residues. This CDR3 reads CATSDLTLDEQFF. The CDR3 DNA is TGTGCCACCAGTGATTTGACATTGGATGAGCAGTTCTTC.

This rearrangement joins TRBV11-3 to TRBJ2-3; D is possibly TRBD1 or TRBD2 (6 bases each). V lost 0 bases to trimming and J lost 4 bases, with 17 bases between them. The CDR3 loop spans 17 amino acids. CDR1 and CDR2 from the germline V gene are SGHNT and YENEEA. CDR3 residues: CASSLDPEGRGADTQYF. As DNA, the CDR3 is TGTGCCAGCAGCTTAGATCCGGAGGGCAGGGGCGCAGATACGCAGTATTTT. Full variable domain (outside the CDR3, taken from reference TRBV11-3 and TRBJ2-3): EAGVVQSPRYKIIEKKQPVAFWCNPISGHNTLYWYLQNLGQGPELLIRYENEEAVDDSQLPKDRFSAERLKGVDSTLKIQPAELGDSAVYLCASSLDPEGRGADTQYFGPGTRLTVL.

This sequence joins TRBV27 and TRBJ1-2, with D tentatively TRBD1 (6 bases). The CDR3 has 14 residues. V gave up 3 bases and J gave up 3 bases, with 11 bases separating them. Germline lookup yields CDR1 MNHEY and CDR2 SMNVEV (reference sequence). CDR3 loop: CASSLLSGDYGYTF. The CDR3 DNA reads TGTGCCAGCAGTTTGTTGTCAGGGGACTATGGCTACACCTTC.

The chain couples TRBV7-6 to TRBJ2-7; the D call may be TRBD1 or TRBD2 (5 bases each). The CDR3 loop spans 14 amino acids. Trimming stripped 5 bases from V and 4 bases from J, with 15 bases between. Germline-derived CDR1 and CDR2 are SGHVS and FNYEAQ. This chain's CDR3 is CASSRGTAVYEQYF. Written as DNA, the CDR3 is TGTGCCAGCAGCCGTGGGACCGCTGTTTACGAGCAGTACTTC.

The rearrangement joins TRBV7-9 to TRBJ2-7, with unresolved D. Germline CDR1 SEHNR, CDR2 FQNEAQ (reference sequence). The CDR3 spans 13 residues. Trimming pared 5 bases from V and 5 bases from J, leaving 13 bases between. Written as DNA, the CDR3 is TGTGCCAGCAGCCAAGGTGATAAACACGAGCAGTACTTC. Protein: CASSQGDKHEQYF.

This clonotype has only one observation. The rearrangement links TRBV2 to TRBJ2-1; D is possibly TRBD1 or TRBD2 (5 bases each). This CDR3 has 13 amino acids. Germline V CDR1 and CDR2: SNHLY, FYNNEI. V was shortened by 8 bases and J by 7 bases, with 15 bases between the two germline ends. The CDR3 loop is CASYRDLGNEQFF. CDR3 coding DNA: TGTGCCAGCTACCGGGACCTGGGGAATGAGCAGTTCTTC. The whole variable domain, filled in from reference TRBV2 and TRBJ2-1, reads EPEVTQTPSHQVTQMGQEVILRCVPISNHLYFYWYRQILGQKVEFLVSFYNNEISEKSEIFDDQFSVERPDGSNFTLKIRSTKLEDSAMYFCASYRDLGNEQFFGPGTRLTVL.

This sequence joins TRBV10-3 and TRBJ1-2; tentatively, D is TRBD1 (6 bases). Germline V gene sequence: CDR1 ENHRY, CDR2 SYGVKD. This CDR3 spans 16 amino acids. V was trimmed by 4 bases and J by 3 bases, leaving 18 bases between them. CDR3 DNA sequence: TGTGCCATCAGTGGGAGGACAGCCCCCGGAGACTATGGCTACACCTTC. Translated: CAISGRTAPGDYGYTF.

The chain links TRBV6-1 to TRBJ2-7, with 9 bases fitting TRBD1. The junction had 3 bases not matched to a gene; V was cut back by 2 bases and J by 1 base. Germline CDR1 MNHNS, CDR2 SASEGT. The CDR3 contains 15 residues. CDR3 bases: TGTGCCAGCAGTGAATGGGACAGGGCATCCTACGAGCAGTACTTC. Translation gives CASSEWDRASYEQYF.